Included here is one T cell receptor (beta chain) sequence, with context. Its antigen is not identified. The record originates from a study of cytomegalovirus exposure and HLA in healthy donors. General study results and limits: No immune exposure information besides CMV serostatus was available. Apparent HLA restriction characterized most CMV-associated TCR beta chains in a later analysis. Exclusion applied to some V segments, including TRBV6-2 and TRBV6-3, as they were indistinguishable.

With 60 Vbeta and 13 Jbeta primers, the PCR was carried out. Only in-frame clones appear in the TCRdb table, and some are missing; sequencing was by immunoSEQ multiplex PCR. This table holds about 93,000 clones, more than 55% found once. CDR3 length: 15 amino acids. The germline CDR1 and CDR2 sequences are SGDLS and YYNGEE. The V gene lost 7 bases and the J gene lost 0 bases, with 15 bases spanning the gap. This chain uses TRBV9 with TRBJ2-3; unclear D gene. This clonotype originated in a boy aged 10-17 years in good health and CMV-seropositive. Sequenced sample: PBMCs. The CDR3 reads CASGFSSRSTDTQYF. In DNA, the CDR3 is TGTGCCAGCGGCTTCAGTTCTCGCAGCACAGATACGCAGTATTTT.